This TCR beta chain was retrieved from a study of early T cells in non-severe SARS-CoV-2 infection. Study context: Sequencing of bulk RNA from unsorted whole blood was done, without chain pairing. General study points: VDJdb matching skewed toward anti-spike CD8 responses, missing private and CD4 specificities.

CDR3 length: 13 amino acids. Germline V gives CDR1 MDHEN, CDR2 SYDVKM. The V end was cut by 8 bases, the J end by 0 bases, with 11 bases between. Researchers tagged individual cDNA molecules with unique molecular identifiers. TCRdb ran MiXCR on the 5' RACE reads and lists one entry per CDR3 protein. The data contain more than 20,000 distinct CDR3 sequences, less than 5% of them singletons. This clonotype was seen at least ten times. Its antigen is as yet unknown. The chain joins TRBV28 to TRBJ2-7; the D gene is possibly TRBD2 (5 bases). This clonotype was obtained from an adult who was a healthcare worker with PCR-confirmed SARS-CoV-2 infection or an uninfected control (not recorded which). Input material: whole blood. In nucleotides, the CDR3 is TGTGCCAGCGCCCCGGGAAGCTCCTACGAGCAGTACTTC. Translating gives CASAPGSSYEQYF.